Detailed here is one T cell receptor (beta chain). Its target is unknown. These data belong to a study of vaccination effects on CD4 cells after COVID-19. The protocol was immunoSEQ multiplex PCR, while the TCRdb copy is restricted to in-frame clones and leaves out a portion. The sample includes tens of thousands of clones, approximately 82% seen only once; the top ten take 0.95% to 1.5%. Antigen-specific CD4+ T cells were expanded with viral peptide pools in the ViraFEST assay before sequencing. Having been cultured for under twelve days, the cells underwent CD4+ T cell isolation. As their vaccination, participants received two doses of either BNT162b2 or mRNA-1273. In the vaccine recipients, nucleocapsid antibodies were negative and there was no prior SARS-CoV-2 infection. The material sequenced was CD4+ T cells from PBMCs cultured with HCoV-229E spike peptides, taken after COVID-19 vaccination. This TCR derives from a human donor who received a COVID-19 vaccine.

Here the CDR3 DNA reads TGTGCCAGCAGCCCCCGGGTAGCTTTGAACACTGAAGCTTTCTTT. Its protein product is CASSPRVALNTEAFF. V is TRBV9 and J is TRBJ1-1; D is uncertain. This CDR3 contains 15 residues. Germline V gene data show CDR1 as SGDLS and CDR2 as YYNGEE. The V gene lost 4 bases and the J gene lost 0 bases, with 13 bases spanning the gap.